This TCR beta chain was recorded in a study of cytomegalovirus exposure and HLA in healthy donors. V lost 4 bases and J 4 bases, leaving 6 bases between the germline ends. The V gene's germline CDR1 is SGHRS and CDR2 YFSETQ. The CDR3 has 11 residues. TCRdb keeps only in-frame clones here, not all; method: immunoSEQ multiplex PCR. In the table there are some 68,000 clones, 94% of which are singletons. Study-level findings and limits: Three chains linked to CMV were shown in vitro to be specific for CMV antigens. The authors listed 164 TCR beta chains as cytomegalovirus-associated. Cytomegalovirus status was reportedly diagnosed by the classifier with high sensitivity and specificity.

In the case of this clone: Its target is unknown.

The receptor was derived from a man between 18 and 29 years old in good health and CMV-seropositive. The sequenced sample consisted of PBMCs. The V gene is TRBV5-1, the J gene TRBJ2-7; a weak D match, TRBD1 (5 bases). The CDR3 protein is CASSPGYEQYF. The CDR3 nucleotides are TGCGCCAGCAGCCCAGGGTACGAGCAGTACTTC.